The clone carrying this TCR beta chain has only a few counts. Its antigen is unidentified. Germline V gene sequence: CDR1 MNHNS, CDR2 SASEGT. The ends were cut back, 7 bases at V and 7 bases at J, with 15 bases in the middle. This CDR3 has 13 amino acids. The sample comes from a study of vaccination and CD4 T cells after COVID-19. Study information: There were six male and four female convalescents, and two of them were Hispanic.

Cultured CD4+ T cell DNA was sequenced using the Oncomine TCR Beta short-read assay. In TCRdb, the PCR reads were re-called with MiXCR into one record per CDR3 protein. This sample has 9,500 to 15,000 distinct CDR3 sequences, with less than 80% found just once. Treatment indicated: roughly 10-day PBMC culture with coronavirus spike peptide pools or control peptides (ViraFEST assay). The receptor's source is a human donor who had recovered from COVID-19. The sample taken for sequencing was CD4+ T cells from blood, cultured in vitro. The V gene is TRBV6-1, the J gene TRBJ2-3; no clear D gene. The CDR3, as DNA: TGTGCCAGCACCCCTACGTCCTCGTATACGCAGTATTTT. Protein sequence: CASTPTSSYTQYF.